Given below is one T cell receptor beta chain in context. The antigen this receptor binds is unknown. It is unclear where the CDR3 begins or ends on the DNA, so no DNA is shown, and the CDR3 is as TCRdb lists it. The receptor library was made with the immunoSEQ multiplex PCR assay. The multiplex PCR relied on a mix of 60 forward primers for TCR Vbeta segments and 13 reverse primers for TCR Jbeta segments. The CDR3 region of rearranged TCR beta genes was amplified from genomic DNA by a multiplex PCR assay. The amplified TCR beta libraries were sequenced on the Illumina HiSeq System as 87-base-pair reads. In the source study's methods: A later analysis counted approximately 76 million unique TCR beta chains across the 650 to 700 repertoires, and around 9.9 million of these chains were shared by at least two donors. Raw reads were error-corrected and collapsed into unique sequences with a nearest-neighbor algorithm that merged closely related sequences to remove PCR and sequencing errors. CDR3 sequences were aligned to IMGT reference sequences to assign V, D and J gene segments. For a sequence to be retained, a match of at least six nucleotides to both a V gene segment and a J gene segment was required. Rearrangements were called productive when the CDR3 lacked stop codons and stayed in frame with V and J; all others were non-productive. Following IMGT convention, CDR3 was defined as the stretch from the second conserved V-encoded cysteine up to the conserved J-encoded phenylalanine. The earlier analysis of about 590 of the donors excluded sequences that lacked an unambiguous match to a single V gene segment. An earlier analysis of a few hundred of the donors called V segments functional above 56.7% productive rearrangements and segregating when the between-donor standard deviation exceeded 5%. To diagnose cytomegalovirus status from the catalog of TCR beta chain sequences, a statistical classification framework was built. In a later analysis, TCR nucleotide sequences were compared against IMGT/GENE-DB human TR gene sequences so that V and J genes could be assigned. Using the TCRdist pipeline, a later analysis assigned CDR3 sequences along with most-parsimonious VDJ recombination scenarios. A later analysis defined each TCR beta chain by its CDR3 amino acid sequence plus V-gene family, and excluded reads lacking a unique V-gene family. A later analysis removed 592 highly shared, low-generation-probability nucleotide sequences to deal with suspected cross-contamination and a sequencing artifact. In a later analysis, a clonal expansion index for each public chain was calculated from normalized within-repertoire ranks of inferred template counts. Generation probabilities in a later analysis came from a VDJ recombination model fitted to out-of-frame rearrangements, and those results were checked against IGoR. A later analysis scored TCR-TCR, TCR-HLA and TCR-CMV co-occurrence with hypergeometric tests, applying a repertoire-size bias correction to TCR pairs. To estimate false discovery rates, a later analysis permuted the HLA or CMV assignments 20 times. In a later analysis, co-occurring TCRs were grouped using DBSCAN, with TCRdist sequence similarity added in when clustering inside HLA-allele-positive subsets. Co-occurrence clustering excluded repertoires with fewer than 30,000 or more than 120,000 public chains, plus five with anomalous nucleotide sharing. What TCRdb holds here is the immuneACCESS table cut down to in-frame rearrangements. Part of the clones is not present; checked against another copy, under half of the missing clones reflect an unresolved V gene, and the others are unexplained. The V and J calls and the clone size are those of that table, but D and trimming were determined from the DNA. Here the sample has over 150,000 clones; around three quarters occur a single time. 1.6% of the sample comes from the top ten.

This sample is drawn from a study of cytomegalovirus exposure and HLA in healthy donors (dated by TCRdb to about 2017). Regarding the study in general: An earlier analysis of some 550 of the donors reported 250 to 300 Gb of sequence data and 120 million or so unique TCR beta sequences from 150 million to 200 million T cells. A separate validation cohort of 100 to 150 different subjects was used in addition to the roughly 670-subject first cohort. Typing coverage varied by locus: 629-630 donors for A, B, C, DRB1 and DQB1; around 560 for DQA1; approximately 570 for DPA1; 400 to 480 for DPB1. High-throughput TCR immunosequencing, statistical association of individual TCRs with disease status, and machine learning were combined to predict cytomegalovirus infection status. A later analysis re-examined previously published TCR beta repertoires from over 500 donors and added high-resolution HLA genotyping to investigate patterns of TCR occurrence. The study was designed to test whether signatures of past pathogen exposure could be identified by cataloging public T cell receptors. An early release that covered 500 to 800 HLA-typed donors contained approximately 300 gigabases of sequencing data and 75 million to 100 million unique TCR sequences. The later analysis used no new phenotypic data to find candidate immune exposures, relying instead on TCR beta sequences and their occurrence across donors. Donor age, sex, ethnicity and CMV serostatus were collected together with the repertoire data. Across approximately 400 genotyped donors of the cohort, an average of roughly 250,000 unique TCR beta nucleotide sequences per donor were sequenced, and about a sixth of those sequences were non-productive. Both class I and class II loci were covered by HLA typing, at four-digit resolution. An earlier analysis of some 500 of the donors applied high-throughput TCR beta sequencing to assess whether each TCR beta V gene segment acted as functional or pseudogenic. All discovery cohort repertoires had been generated on a single sequencing platform. Because of strong linkage in the cohort, roughly five DR-DQ haplotypes were treated as single units for association and clustering. The study used immunosequencing to profile the T cell repertoires of 600 to 850 subjects and linked those repertoires to cytomegalovirus serostatus. The genetic ancestry cluster associated with self-reported Caucasian donors included 81% of the roughly 410 genotyped donors. A later genetic analysis took genome-wide SNP genotypes for about three fifths of the roughly 670 donors and used that subset as a discovery cohort. What the study reported, not specific to this receptor: Because the 87-base-pair reads could not distinguish some IMGT-functional V segments, including TRBV6-2 and TRBV6-3, those segments were excluded. In both the original and validation cohorts, the classifier was reported to diagnose cytomegalovirus status with high specificity and sensitivity. According to the authors, the approach could potentially be generalized to other disease states and immunological phenotypes. Most TCR sequences were seen in very few donors, while some public TCRs were found in many individuals. A later analysis found that HLA-associated TCR beta chains were more clonally expanded and had lower generation probabilities than equally common non-associated chains. Compared with the approximately 670-donor mean, donors in an Asian-associated ancestry cluster had fewer N-insertions in productive TCRs, according to a later genetic analysis. The earlier analysis of some 540 of the donors excluded roughly 17 rarely observed V segments, including chromosome 9 orphons, because counts were too low. Linkage disequilibrium might explain the correlated functional status among segregating V segments, but an unknown experimental factor could not be excluded. In vitro tests confirmed that a few of the cytomegalovirus-associated TCR beta chains recognize cytomegalovirus antigens. A later analysis associated 16,951 TCR beta sequences with specific HLA alleles at a false discovery rate of 0.05. CMV serostatus was the only immune exposure information available for the cohort. A total of about 150 TCR beta chains were listed by the study as associated with cytomegalovirus. The sequencing pipeline was judged likely to have produced a cluster of highly shared sequence variants as a technical artifact. A later genetic analysis associated a missense DCLRE1C variant with V-gene and J-gene trimming of TCR beta chains, and an independent cohort replicated the association. A later analysis reported that several top co-occurrence clusters appeared linked to parvovirus B19, influenza, CMV and Epstein-Barr virus. According to a later analysis, TCR association rates differed among HLA loci, with DRB1 alleles showing the most associated TCRs and HLA-C alleles showing the fewest. The cohort was sequenced for TCR beta chains only, and without alpha or paired-chain data the features that could be detected were limited. Most CMV-associated TCR beta chains appeared to be HLA-restricted in a later analysis, and the HLA associations seemed to be driven largely by CMV exposure. Assigning TCR associations to individual alleles was difficult when HLA alleles, especially DR and DQ, strongly co-occurred. Presence/absence analyses assumed roughly uniform sequencing depth across donors, an assumption that may not hold. A further reported finding was that TCR beta sequences accurately predicted the HLA-A and HLA-B alleles for most subjects in the first cohort. Broadly in line with IMGT annotations, most TCR beta V segments showed up in productive rearrangements about 87% or about 30% of the time in an earlier analysis of approximately 600 of the donors. Because HLA typing was unavailable for some donors at each locus, only the typed subset was used in association tests.

Spanning cysteine to phenylalanine, the CDR3 consists of 13 amino acids. Reading the germline V gene gives CDR1 MRHNA and CDR2 SNTAGT. In total, roughly 670 healthy bone marrow donors made up the cohort. Cohort members were all nominally healthy when sampled, although unrecorded immune exposures were likely present. The donor was CMV seronegative and belonged to the group of 320 or so seronegative cohort members. A peripheral blood sample was provided by each donor, and peripheral blood mononuclear cells were used for TCR beta sequencing. Genomic DNA extraction from the blood cell samples was performed with the Qiagen DNeasy Blood Extraction Kit.

Sequencing was done on a sample of PBMCs. This receptor chain uses TRBV6-4 and TRBJ2-7; the D call TRBD1 from the table was never checked on the DNA. The origin of this receptor is a woman under 30 in good health and CMV-seronegative. CDR3 loop: CAKVSYRCYEQYF.